This T cell receptor (beta chain) was identified in a study of CD8+ T cells in alopecia areata. Remarks on this clone: Its specificity is unknown.

Germline V CDR1 and CDR2: SNHLY, FYNNEI. Trimming stripped 7 bases from V and 0 bases from J, with 11 bases between. This CDR3 has 14 residues. RNA, once extracted, was reverse transcribed into cDNA for use as the sequencing template. TCRdb's table, derived via immunoSEQ multiplex PCR, lists solely in-frame clones and lacks some. The sample holds about 170,000 clones, roughly 50% seen once. Treatment in this sample: oral pan-JAK inhibitor, 5-10 mg twice daily. Patients with alopecia areata provided lesional scalp punch biopsies as well as peripheral blood. Study-wide results and limits: Patients showed less clear TCR sequence sharing than mice, possibly partly because of HLA diversity. There were also resident alphabeta T cells of normal skin sequenced in scalp samples.

This sequence was found in a human donor with alopecia areata. Sequencing was performed on CD4+ T cells sorted from blood, taken at approximately week 60, from a patient treated with tofacitinib. The rearrangement uses TRBV2 and TRBJ2-3; D might be TRBD2 (5 bases). CDR3 DNA sequence: TGTGCCAGCACTGCTCGGGGAAGCACAGATACGCAGTATTTT. As protein: CASTARGSTDTQYF.